Listed below are T cell receptor beta chains from one sample, sequenced in a study of cytomegalovirus exposure and HLA in healthy donors. Assay used: immunoSEQ multiplex PCR; TCRdb lists only in-frame clones, some missing. The sample holds under 200,000 clones, roughly 80% seen once. The specimen sequenced was PBMCs. The receptors stem from a man aged 50 to 59 in good health and CMV-seropositive. Both conserved end residues are part of each CDR3. Each record gives: J gene, V gene, clone size, D gene, CDR3 length, CDR3 protein, CDR3 DNA. The D gene is left open where the match is weak. The listing skips clone size in some rows; elsewhere it reads once, few, many or a size class.

j_call: TRBJ2-1; v_call: TRBV10-3; clone_size: .; d_call: TRBD1; cdr3_length: 14; cdr3_aa: CAIRADRQGDEQFF; cdr3_nt: TGTGCCATCAGGGCGGACAGGCAAGGGGATGAGCAGTTCTTC
j_call: TRBJ2-1; v_call: TRBV7-2; clone_size: .; d_call: TRBD2; cdr3_length: 18; cdr3_aa: CASSNLAGGMHSYNEQFF; cdr3_nt: TGTGCCAGCAGCAACCTAGCGGGGGGGATGCATTCCTACAATGAGCAGTTCTTC
j_call: TRBJ2-3; v_call: TRBV9; clone_size: .; d_call: .; cdr3_length: 15; cdr3_aa: CASSPSPTGTDTQYF; cdr3_nt: TGTGCCAGCAGCCCTAGTCCTACCGGCACAGATACGCAGTATTTT
j_call: TRBJ2-7; v_call: TRBV28; clone_size: .; d_call: TRBD2; cdr3_length: 17; cdr3_aa: CASSSPGTSGRMYEQYF; cdr3_nt: TGTGCCAGCAGTTCCCCCGGGACTAGCGGGAGGATGTACGAGCAGTACTTC
j_call: TRBJ2-6; v_call: TRBV5-1; clone_size: .; d_call: .; cdr3_length: 16; cdr3_aa: CASSSSPRSGANVLTF; cdr3_nt: TGCGCCAGCAGCTCCTCTCCGAGATCTGGGGCCAACGTCCTGACTTTC
j_call: TRBJ2-1; v_call: TRBV27; clone_size: .; d_call: TRBD2; cdr3_length: 16; cdr3_aa: CASSLSPSGIYNEQFF; cdr3_nt: TGTGCCAGCAGTTTATCGCCTAGCGGGATCTACAATGAGCAGTTCTTC
j_call: TRBJ2-5; v_call: TRBV7-6; clone_size: .; d_call: .; cdr3_length: 16; cdr3_aa: CASSPLQGRSQETQYF; cdr3_nt: TGTGCCAGCAGCCCACTACAGGGTAGATCCCAAGAGACCCAGTACTTC
j_call: TRBJ2-1; v_call: TRBV5-1; clone_size: .; d_call: TRBD2; cdr3_length: 16; cdr3_aa: CASSLGLAGRRHEQFF; cdr3_nt: TGCGCCAGCAGCTTGGGCCTAGCGGGCCGTAGGCATGAGCAGTTCTTC
j_call: TRBJ1-5; v_call: TRBV6-4; clone_size: .; d_call: TRBD1; cdr3_length: 18; cdr3_aa: CASSDLGGQPPHNQPQHF; cdr3_nt: TGTGCCAGCAGTGACTTAGGGGGACAGCCGCCCCACAATCAGCCCCAGCATTTT
j_call: TRBJ1-2; v_call: TRBV19; clone_size: .; d_call: TRBD1; cdr3_length: 15; cdr3_aa: CASRPGQGRLDGYTF; cdr3_nt: TGTGCCAGTAGGCCGGGACAGGGAAGGCTCGATGGCTACACCTTC
j_call: TRBJ1-2; v_call: TRBV11-2; clone_size: .; d_call: TRBD1; cdr3_length: 15; cdr3_aa: CASSSTDRGMSGYTF; cdr3_nt: TGTGCCAGCAGCAGCACCGACAGGGGAATGAGTGGCTACACCTTC
j_call: TRBJ2-5; v_call: TRBV5-1; clone_size: .; d_call: .; cdr3_length: 14; cdr3_aa: CASSWGQGRETQYF; cdr3_nt: TGCGCCAGCAGTTGGGGTCAGGGGCGAGAGACCCAGTACTTC
j_call: TRBJ1-4; v_call: TRBV19; clone_size: .; d_call: .; cdr3_length: 13; cdr3_aa: CASSNRVEDRLFF; cdr3_nt: TGTGCCAGTAGTAACAGGGTGGAGGATCGACTGTTTTTT
j_call: TRBJ1-6; v_call: TRBV30; clone_size: .; d_call: TRBD1; cdr3_length: 16; cdr3_aa: CAWGTGGYSYNSPLHF; cdr3_nt: TGTGCCTGGGGGACAGGGGGTTACTCCTATAATTCACCCCTCCACTTT
j_call: TRBJ2-7; v_call: TRBV5-1; clone_size: .; d_call: .; cdr3_length: 14; cdr3_aa: CASSLGGETYEQYF; cdr3_nt: TGCGCCAGCAGCTTGGGGGGGGAGACCTACGAGCAGTACTTC
j_call: TRBJ1-2; v_call: TRBV6-5; clone_size: .; d_call: .; cdr3_length: 15; cdr3_aa: CASKGERAGVYGYTF; cdr3_nt: TGTGCCAGCAAAGGGGAGAGGGCGGGGGTCTATGGCTACACCTTC
j_call: TRBJ1-4; v_call: TRBV11-1; clone_size: .; d_call: .; cdr3_length: 13; cdr3_aa: CASSLITQEKLFF; cdr3_nt: TGTGCCAGCAGCTTAATAACACAGGAAAAACTGTTTTTT
j_call: TRBJ2-7; v_call: TRBV7-9; clone_size: once; d_call: TRBD2; cdr3_length: 14; cdr3_aa: CASSSTSGSYEQYF; cdr3_nt: TGTGCCAGCAGCTCGACTAGCGGCTCCTACGAGCAGTACTTC
j_call: TRBJ2-3; v_call: TRBV2; clone_size: .; d_call: TRBD2; cdr3_length: 14; cdr3_aa: CATSQREETDTQYF; cdr3_nt: TGTGCCACCTCCCAGCGGGAGGAAACAGATACGCAGTATTTT
j_call: TRBJ1-4; v_call: TRBV5-1; clone_size: .; d_call: .; cdr3_length: 14; cdr3_aa: CASSTRVGIEKLFF; cdr3_nt: TGCGCCAGCAGCACACGGGTAGGAATTGAAAAACTGTTTTTT
j_call: TRBJ2-3; v_call: TRBV5-4; clone_size: .; d_call: .; cdr3_length: 13; cdr3_aa: CASSPFLQDTQYF; cdr3_nt: TGTGCCAGCAGCCCTTTCCTACAGGATACGCAGTATTTT
j_call: TRBJ1-2; v_call: TRBV30; clone_size: .; d_call: TRBD1; cdr3_length: 14; cdr3_aa: CAWSAGTGHYGYTF; cdr3_nt: TGTGCCTGGAGTGCCGGGACAGGGCACTATGGCTACACCTTC
j_call: TRBJ1-1; v_call: TRBV11-2; clone_size: .; d_call: TRBD1; cdr3_length: 14; cdr3_aa: CASSLDRGYGEAFF; cdr3_nt: TGTGCCAGCAGCTTGGACAGGGGATATGGTGAAGCTTTCTTT
j_call: TRBJ1-4; v_call: TRBV5-6; clone_size: few; d_call: TRBD1; cdr3_length: 16; cdr3_aa: CASSFGQGSTNEKLFF; cdr3_nt: TGTGCCAGCAGCTTCGGACAGGGATCAACTAATGAAAAACTGTTTTTT
j_call: TRBJ2-5; v_call: TRBV28; clone_size: .; d_call: TRBD1; cdr3_length: 16; cdr3_aa: CASSFLSGTGAETQYF; cdr3_nt: TGTGCCAGCAGTTTTCTGTCCGGGACAGGGGCAGAGACCCAGTACTTC
j_call: TRBJ2-2; v_call: TRBV6-5; clone_size: .; d_call: TRBD2; cdr3_length: 15; cdr3_aa: CASSPGLAGGGELFF; cdr3_nt: TGTGCCAGCAGCCCTGGACTAGCGGGAGGGGGGGAGCTGTTTTTT
j_call: TRBJ2-7; v_call: TRBV25-1; clone_size: few; d_call: .; cdr3_length: 13; cdr3_aa: CASSGGTSYEQYF; cdr3_nt: TGTGCCAGCAGTGGCGGGACTTCCTACGAGCAGTACTTC
j_call: TRBJ2-5; v_call: TRBV4-2; clone_size: .; d_call: TRBD2; cdr3_length: 16; cdr3_aa: CASSQDPAGGQETQYF; cdr3_nt: TGTGCCAGCAGCCAAGATCCAGCGGGGGGGCAGGAGACCCAGTACTTC
j_call: TRBJ1-5; v_call: TRBV7-9; clone_size: .; d_call: .; cdr3_length: 17; cdr3_aa: CSSSLATETAFNQPQHF; cdr3_nt: TGTTCCAGCAGCTTAGCGACCGAGACAGCTTTTAATCAGCCCCAGCATTTT
j_call: TRBJ2-1; v_call: TRBV27; clone_size: .; d_call: .; cdr3_length: 12; cdr3_aa: CASRIGRNEQFF; cdr3_nt: TGTGCCAGCAGAATCGGTCGGAATGAGCAGTTCTTC
j_call: TRBJ2-3; v_call: TRBV19; clone_size: .; d_call: TRBD2; cdr3_length: 16; cdr3_aa: CASSSQLAGVADTQYF; cdr3_nt: TGTGCCAGTAGTTCCCAACTAGCGGGAGTTGCAGATACGCAGTATTTT
j_call: TRBJ2-5; v_call: TRBV9; clone_size: .; d_call: TRBD2; cdr3_length: 14; cdr3_aa: CASSPSVLAGLQYF; cdr3_nt: TGTGCCAGCAGCCCTAGCGTACTAGCGGGCTTGCAGTACTTC
j_call: TRBJ1-3; v_call: TRBV18; clone_size: .; d_call: .; cdr3_length: 15; cdr3_aa: CASSPRERAGNTIYF; cdr3_nt: TGTGCCAGCTCACCCCGGGAGAGGGCTGGAAACACCATATATTTT
j_call: TRBJ2-5; v_call: TRBV6-1; clone_size: .; d_call: .; cdr3_length: 12; cdr3_aa: CASSGRDETQYF; cdr3_nt: TGTGCCAGCAGTGGCAGGGATGAGACCCAGTACTTC
j_call: TRBJ2-7; v_call: TRBV5-1; clone_size: .; d_call: .; cdr3_length: 12; cdr3_aa: CASSLTPYEQYF; cdr3_nt: TGCGCCAGCAGCCTAACTCCCTACGAGCAGTACTTC
j_call: TRBJ2-1; v_call: TRBV4-2; clone_size: .; d_call: TRBD2; cdr3_length: 15; cdr3_aa: CASSHSSGDHNEQFF; cdr3_nt: TGTGCCAGCAGCCATTCTAGCGGGGACCACAATGAGCAGTTCTTC
j_call: TRBJ2-3; v_call: TRBV18; clone_size: .; d_call: .; cdr3_length: 15; cdr3_aa: CASSPQYRVGDTQYF; cdr3_nt: TGTGCCAGCTCACCACAGTACAGGGTGGGTGATACGCAGTATTTT
j_call: TRBJ1-2; v_call: TRBV27; clone_size: .; d_call: TRBD1; cdr3_length: 15; cdr3_aa: CASSTGQAVIYGYTF; cdr3_nt: TGTGCCAGCAGTACCGGACAGGCGGTTATCTATGGCTACACCTTC
j_call: TRBJ2-1; v_call: TRBV6-1; clone_size: .; d_call: .; cdr3_length: 15; cdr3_aa: CASSEMAGRYNEQFF; cdr3_nt: TGTGCCAGCAGTGAAATGGCAGGGCGGTACAATGAGCAGTTCTTC
j_call: TRBJ2-3; v_call: TRBV6-6; clone_size: few; d_call: TRBD2; cdr3_length: 16; cdr3_aa: CASSYRVAGNTDTQYF; cdr3_nt: TGTGCCAGCAGTTACAGGGTAGCGGGGAACACAGATACGCAGTATTTT
j_call: TRBJ2-2; v_call: TRBV7-9; clone_size: few; d_call: .; cdr3_length: 14; cdr3_aa: CASSPGQNTGELFF; cdr3_nt: TGTGCCAGCAGCCCTGGACAGAACACCGGGGAGCTGTTTTTT
j_call: TRBJ2-5; v_call: TRBV6-6; clone_size: once; d_call: TRBD2; cdr3_length: 15; cdr3_aa: CASSFLAGGQETQYF; cdr3_nt: TGTGCCAGCAGTTTCCTAGCGGGGGGGCAAGAGACCCAGTACTTC
j_call: TRBJ2-7; v_call: TRBV28; clone_size: .; d_call: .; cdr3_length: 15; cdr3_aa: CASSSSWGANYEQYF; cdr3_nt: TGTGCCAGCAGCTCCTCATGGGGCGCGAACTACGAGCAGTACTTC
j_call: TRBJ1-2; v_call: TRBV4-1; clone_size: .; d_call: .; cdr3_length: 14; cdr3_aa: CASSQERTVYGYTF; cdr3_nt: TGCGCCAGCAGCCAAGAGAGGACAGTCTATGGCTACACCTTC
j_call: TRBJ2-7; v_call: TRBV30; clone_size: .; d_call: TRBD1; cdr3_length: 13; cdr3_aa: CARGQGLGSEQYF; cdr3_nt: TGTGCCCGTGGACAGGGGCTAGGTTCCGAGCAGTACTTC
j_call: TRBJ2-5; v_call: TRBV25-1; clone_size: .; d_call: TRBD2; cdr3_length: 15; cdr3_aa: CASSLGLAGVETQYF; cdr3_nt: TGTGCCAGCAGTCTTGGACTAGCGGGAGTGGAGACCCAGTACTTC
j_call: TRBJ1-5; v_call: TRBV27; clone_size: .; d_call: .; cdr3_length: 10; cdr3_aa: CEGVNQPQHF; cdr3_nt: TGTGAAGGGGTAAATCAGCCCCAGCATTTT
j_call: TRBJ1-2; v_call: TRBV28; clone_size: .; d_call: TRBD1; cdr3_length: 17; cdr3_aa: CASSSTGGSALDYGYTF; cdr3_nt: TGTGCCAGCAGTTCGACAGGGGGCTCTGCTCTAGACTATGGCTACACCTTC